This TCR beta chain originates from a study of T cells in Graves' hyperthyroidism and ophthalmopathy. There were TCR beta CDR3 regions amplified from RNA transcripts. With the HTBI primer set, the TCR CDR3 went through a first round of RT-PCR. TCRdb analysed the multiplex PCR reads with MiXCR anew, one entry per CDR3 protein. The table lists 350,000 or so distinct CDR3 sequences, about 18% of them singletons, with roughly 49% in the top ten. With regard to this clonotype: As yet, its antigen is unknown.

Uncontrolled infection, other autoimmune disease, pregnancy or lactation disqualified patients from enrolment. The CDR3 runs 14 residues. Trimming took 1 base from V and 6 from J, leaving 10 bases between them. Germline V gene lookup returns CDR1 DFQATT and CDR2 SNEGSKA (reference sequence). Findings of the study overall: Blood also contained most expanded thyroid clonotypes above 0.001.

The sequencing input was blood. This TCR was sampled from a woman aged 50 to 65 with Graves' hyperthyroidism. The rearrangement links TRBV20-1 to TRBJ1-6; no firm D call. DNA of the CDR3: TGCAGTGCTAGAGCCCGGTCTCCTAATTCACCCCTCCACTTT. Residues: CSARARSPNSPLHF.